Shown below are 2 T cell receptor beta chains from a single sample sequenced in a study of blood T cell repertoires in COVID-19. TCRdb's copy holds only in-frame clones and misses some; the assay was immunoSEQ multiplex PCR. The sample carries 200,000 to 300,000 clones, over 85% recorded once. The specimen was PBMCs or T cells enriched from blood (not recorded which). The receptors derive from a woman in her twenties or thirties with acute COVID-19.

This chain connects TRBV29-1 to TRBJ2-7; 10 bases are shared with TRBD1. The V gene's germline CDR1 is SQVTM and CDR2 ANQGSEA. J gave up 0 bases and V 7 bases, and 15 bases lay outside the gene matches. The CDR3 has 17 residues. CDR3 coding DNA: TGCAGCGCCCAACTTATACGGACAGGGGGGAGCTCCTACGAGCAGTACTTC. Amino acids: CSAQLIRTGGSSYEQYF.

This clone is a singleton in its sample. The rearrangement joins TRBV5-1 to TRBJ2-1; D perhaps matches TRBD2 (5 bases). Between the trimmed V and J ends, which lost 2 bases and 8 bases, there was a span of 8 bases. In germline, CDR1 is SGHRS, CDR2 YFSETQ. The CDR3 has 12 amino acids. The CDR3 is CASSFGEYEQFF. The CDR3, as DNA: TGCGCCAGCAGCTTCGGGGAATATGAGCAGTTCTTC.